A selection of T cell receptor beta chains follows, all from one sample in a study of shared clonotypes between healthy human individuals. TCRdb's table, derived via immunoSEQ multiplex PCR, lists solely in-frame clones and lacks some. The profile covers about 2.2 million clones, with 93% appearing a single time and over 1.5% taken by the ten largest. The sample comprised naive CD8+ T cells from PBMCs. These receptors were obtained from a man younger than 35 in good health. Some clones in this sample may be carry-over from other donors' samples. CDR3s include the opening cysteine and the closing phenylalanine or tryptophan. D genes are given only for firm matches. A row's size may be missing; if present it is once, few, many or a size class.

D gene	V gene	J gene	clone size	CDR3 protein	CDR3 DNA
NA	TRBV11-2	TRBJ1-1	NA	CASSGGALEAFF	TGTGCCAGCAGCGGGGGAGCTCTTGAAGCTTTCTTT
NA	TRBV21-1	TRBJ2-1	once	CASSLAGHPLGNEQFF	TGTGCCAGCAGCCTAGCGGGACACCCCCTCGGAAATGAGCAGTTCTTC
NA	TRBV30	TRBJ1-1	NA	CAWTRTGRAEAFF	TGTGCCTGGACCCGGACCGGGCGAGCTGAAGCTTTCTTT
NA	TRBV9	TRBJ2-7	NA	CASSPSGPIYEQYF	TGTGCCAGCAGCCCGAGTGGACCAATCTACGAGCAGTACTTC
NA	TRBV11-2	TRBJ1-5	few	CASSLDQALGQPQHF	TGTGCCAGCAGCTTAGATCAAGCTCTGGGTCAGCCCCAGCATTTT
NA	TRBV11-3	TRBJ1-2	once	CASSTLKCLFSFVLVGYTF	TGTGCCAGCAGCACTCTTAAGTGTCTGTTTTCGTTTGTCCTGGTGGGCTACACCTTC
NA	TRBV15	TRBJ2-7	NA	CATSTSGLPYEQYF	TGTGCCACCAGCACTAGTGGGCTCCCCTACGAGCAGTACTTC
NA	TRBV18	TRBJ2-7	NA	CASSQEYRQDLIYEQYF	TGTGCCAGCTCACAAGAATACCGACAGGACCTGATCTACGAGCAGTACTTC
TRBD1	TRBV25-1	TRBJ1-2	NA	CASSESTGGGYGYTF	TGTGCCAGCAGTGAATCCACAGGGGGCGGCTATGGCTACACCTTC
NA	TRBV27	TRBJ1-4	NA	CASRPAAGTGEKLFF	TGTGCCAGCAGACCAGCCGCAGGGACCGGGGAAAAACTGTTTTTT
TRBD2	TRBV5-1	TRBJ2-1	NA	CASRNIAGDDYNEQFF	TGCGCCAGCAGAAATATCGCGGGAGACGATTACAATGAGCAGTTCTTC
NA	TRBV28	TRBJ2-2	NA	CASSLRFWITNTGELFF	TGTGCCAGCAGTTTGAGGTTTTGGATAACGAACACCGGGGAGCTGTTTTTT
NA	TRBV5-8	TRBJ1-2	NA	CASSSDGQSVMGYTF	TGTGCCAGCAGCTCTGACGGACAGTCCGTGATGGGCTACACCTTC
NA	TRBV2	TRBJ2-1	NA	CAISLGGAQYNEQFF	TGTGCCATCTCCCTAGGGGGGGCGCAATACAATGAGCAGTTCTTC
NA	TRBV5-6	TRBJ1-1	NA	CASSSGARSTEAFF	TGTGCCAGCAGTTCGGGGGCGCGGAGCACTGAAGCTTTCTTT
TRBD2	TRBV13	TRBJ2-1	NA	CASSQVLAGLWEQFF	TGTGCCAGCAGCCAAGTTCTAGCGGGGCTTTGGGAGCAGTTCTTC
TRBD2	TRBV5-6	TRBJ2-2	NA	CASSPSGNTGELFF	TGTGCCAGCAGCCCTAGCGGAAACACCGGGGAGCTGTTTTTT
NA	TRBV7-9	TRBJ2-7	few	CASSFRVHEQYF	TGTGCCAGCAGCTTCAGGGTTCACGAGCAGTACTTC
NA	TRBV18	TRBJ2-7	once	CASSRTASYEQYF	TGTGCCAGCTCACGGACAGCCTCCTACGAGCAGTACTTC
NA	TRBV28	TRBJ1-3	NA	CASSLLGGNTIYF	TGTGCCAGCAGTTTATTAGGCGGAAACACCATATATTTT
NA	TRBV5-6	TRBJ2-7	NA	CASSRSSGGPEQYF	TGTGCCAGCAGCCGGTCCTCCGGGGGACCCGAGCAGTACTTC
NA	TRBV7-8	TRBJ2-4	NA	CASSSWSGKNIQYF	TGTGCCAGCAGCTCATGGTCCGGCAAAAACATTCAGTACTTC
TRBD1	TRBV13	TRBJ2-3	once	CASSLGAGTGTDTQYF	TGTGCCAGCAGCTTAGGCGCCGGGACAGGCACAGATACGCAGTATTTT
TRBD2	TRBV7-9	TRBJ2-1	NA	CASSLLLGLAVNEQFF	TGTGCCAGCAGCTTACTCCTCGGACTAGCGGTTAATGAGCAGTTCTTC
NA	TRBV7-8	TRBJ1-4	NA	CASSLALRGSNEKLFF	TGTGCCAGCAGCTTAGCCCTAAGGGGGTCTAATGAAAAACTGTTTTTT
NA	TRBV7-6	TRBJ2-7	NA	CASSIPRENPSYEQYF	TGTGCCAGCAGCATCCCCAGGGAGAACCCCTCCTACGAGCAGTACTTC
NA	TRBV5-4	TRBJ2-3	NA	CASSKGADTQYF	TGTGCCAGCAGCAAAGGGGCGGATACGCAGTATTTT
NA	TRBV7-2	TRBJ2-1	NA	CASSLVSDNEQFF	TGTGCCAGCAGCTTAGTCTCAGACAATGAGCAGTTCTTC
NA	TRBV27	TRBJ1-2	NA	CASSLSGSLYGYTF	TGTGCCAGCAGTTTATCAGGCAGCCTCTATGGCTACACCTTC
NA	TRBV13	TRBJ2-7	NA	CASSFTQVYEQYF	TGTGCCAGCAGCTTCACCCAGGTTTACGAGCAGTACTTC
TRBD2	TRBV10-3	TRBJ2-5	once	CAISEFPTSGSITKTETQYF	TGTGCCATCAGTGAATTTCCTACTAGCGGGAGTATTACCAAGACGGAGACCCAGTACTTC
NA	TRBV27	TRBJ2-7	NA	CASSLPRQVGSTYEQYF	TGTGCCAGCAGTTTACCCCGACAGGTGGGGTCGACCTACGAGCAGTACTTC
NA	TRBV19	TRBJ2-3	NA	CASSIVVEGDTQYF	TGTGCCAGTAGTATAGTTGTGGAGGGGGATACGCAGTATTTT
NA	TRBV11-3	TRBJ1-1	NA	CASSPQWRGAEAFF	TGTGCCAGCAGCCCCCAATGGAGAGGGGCTGAAGCTTTCTTT
NA	TRBV5-4	TRBJ1-1	NA	CASSLGQTNTEAFF	TGTGCCAGCAGCTTAGGACAAACGAACACTGAAGCTTTCTTT
NA	TRBV7-3	TRBJ2-2	NA	CASSLEGSGNTGELFF	TGTGCCAGCAGCTTAGAAGGTTCCGGGAACACCGGGGAGCTGTTTTTT
TRBD2	TRBV13	TRBJ2-5	NA	CASSFSLADGGKETQYF	TGTGCCAGCAGCTTCTCACTAGCGGACGGGGGGAAGGAGACCCAGTACTTC
TRBD2	TRBV27	TRBJ2-3	NA	CASSPGGAQYF	TGTGCCAGCAGCCCCGGGGGGGCGCAGTATTTT
NA	TRBV4-3	TRBJ1-4	NA	CASSREVRFTGSTGEKLFF	TGCGCCAGCAGCCGGGAGGTTCGTTTTACAGGCTCGACAGGAGAAAAACTGTTTTTT
NA	TRBV19	TRBJ2-7	NA	CASTGRALPYEQYF	TGTGCCAGCACGGGACGGGCGCTACCATACGAGCAGTACTTC
NA	TRBV5-6	TRBJ2-7	NA	CASSSSGISYEQYF	TGTGCCAGCAGCTCCTCAGGGATCTCCTACGAGCAGTACTTC